These 2 T cell receptor beta chains were sequenced from one sample in a study of cytomegalovirus exposure and HLA in healthy donors. The PCR ran on 60 Vbeta and 13 Jbeta primers. Data came from immunoSEQ multiplex PCR; TCRdb stores just in-frame clones and leaves some out. The sample yields 150,000 to 200,000 clones, roughly 84% seen once. Sequenced: PBMCs. The origin of the receptors is a boy aged 5 to 17 in good health and CMV-seronegative.

The chain joins TRBV2 to TRBJ1-4, with TRBD1 as a possible D gene (5 bases). Trimming took 0 bases from V and 8 from J, leaving 10 bases between them. Germline V CDR1 and CDR2: SNHLY, FYNNEI. The CDR3 covers 14 residues. CDR3 DNA sequence: TGTGCCAGCAGTGAAGCGGGGCGGGGGGAAAAACTGTTTTTT. Its translation: CASSEAGRGEKLFF.

This clone was seen only a few times. The chain recombines TRBV6-1 with TRBJ1-5; D is uncertain. CDR1 is MNHNS, CDR2 SASEGT, per germline. The CDR3 length is 12 residues. V lost 5 bases to trimming and J lost 3 bases, with 5 bases between them. The CDR3 DNA reads as TGTGCCAGCAGTCAGGTCAATCAGCCCCAGCATTTT. This encodes CASSQVNQPQHF.